This is a list of T cell receptor beta chains from one sample in a study of T-cell reconstitution after alpha-beta-depleted transplantation in children. TCRdb itself ran the PCR reads through MiXCR, one entry per CDR3 protein. The repertoire has about 120,000 distinct CDR3 sequences, 10% of them found once; the top ten carry under 35%. Sequences were derived from PBMCs, sampled before TCRalphabeta/CD19-depleted stem cell transplant. These receptors were collected from a boy aged 2 to 9 with acute lymphoblastic leukemia, due to receive a stem cell transplant. CDR3s leave out the opening cysteine and the closing phenylalanine or tryptophan.

TRBV5-1	TRBJ1-4	ASSLRAWTENEKLF
TRBV25-1	TRBJ2-5	ASRDETGTETQY
TRBV5-1	TRBJ1-1	ASSLGTGSNTEAF
TRBV5-1	TRBJ2-1	ASSARTSGRSYNEQF
TRBV28	TRBJ2-7	ASRTTGDSYEQY
TRBV6-5	TRBJ1-6	ASSYSGGRGPNSPLH
TRBV12-3/TRBV12-4	TRBJ2-3	ASSLGARVSSTDTQY
TRBV27	TRBJ2-6	ASSYGMSGANVLT
TRBV29-1	TRBJ2-1	SAAEGTLQF
TRBV6-5	TRBJ2-1	ASSYSEVSYNEQF
TRBV7-8	TRBJ2-2	ASSLVSGRSGELF
TRBV10-2	TRBJ2-7	ASSDGGSYEQY
TRBV5-6	TRBJ2-1	ASSLTASSYNEQF
TRBV7-2	TRBJ2-1	ASSPKF
TRBV20-1	TRBJ1-2	SAKLARVHGYT
TRBV10-1	TRBJ2-6	ASSEGGSGANVLT
TRBV5-1	TRBJ2-2	ASSLRADTGELF
TRBV20-1	TRBJ2-3	SAPGPGATDTQY
TRBV25-1	TRBJ2-2	ASRPGTGGSGELF
TRBV5-1	TRBJ2-3	ASSPSLGGHTQY
TRBV6-1	TRBJ1-1	ASSISFRGRNTEAF
TRBV27	TRBJ2-1	ASRSPGLAKYNEQF
TRBV12-3/TRBV12-4	TRBJ2-7	ASSFLGLEVPYEQY
TRBV6-1	TRBJ2-1	ASSEGGLAGDEQF
TRBV5-1	TRBJ2-7	ASTPTGTGGGEQY
TRBV10-3	TRBJ2-5	AISDGLFETQY
TRBV20-1	TRBJ1-2	SAYSYGYT
TRBV6-1	TRBJ2-1	ASSARLDEQF
TRBV28	TRBJ2-7	ASSIAGDPLSYEQY
TRBV12-3/TRBV12-4	TRBJ1-2	ASSTDRDKYGYT
TRBV5-1	TRBJ2-3	ASSPRQYTDTQY
TRBV20-1	TRBJ2-1	SADQGWLAGGLGEQF
TRBV11-2	TRBJ2-1	ASSHGWNEQF
TRBV5-6	TRBJ1-1	ASSDGTGATEAF
TRBV7-2	TRBJ2-2	ASSLEAGIGELF
TRBV12-3/TRBV12-4	TRBJ2-3	ASSSPGQGTDTQY
TRBV19	TRBJ1-2	ASSRPGWTSWDYGYT
TRBV20-1	TRBJ2-7	STPGQLYEQY
TRBV20-1	TRBJ2-1	SARDPGAHRYEQF